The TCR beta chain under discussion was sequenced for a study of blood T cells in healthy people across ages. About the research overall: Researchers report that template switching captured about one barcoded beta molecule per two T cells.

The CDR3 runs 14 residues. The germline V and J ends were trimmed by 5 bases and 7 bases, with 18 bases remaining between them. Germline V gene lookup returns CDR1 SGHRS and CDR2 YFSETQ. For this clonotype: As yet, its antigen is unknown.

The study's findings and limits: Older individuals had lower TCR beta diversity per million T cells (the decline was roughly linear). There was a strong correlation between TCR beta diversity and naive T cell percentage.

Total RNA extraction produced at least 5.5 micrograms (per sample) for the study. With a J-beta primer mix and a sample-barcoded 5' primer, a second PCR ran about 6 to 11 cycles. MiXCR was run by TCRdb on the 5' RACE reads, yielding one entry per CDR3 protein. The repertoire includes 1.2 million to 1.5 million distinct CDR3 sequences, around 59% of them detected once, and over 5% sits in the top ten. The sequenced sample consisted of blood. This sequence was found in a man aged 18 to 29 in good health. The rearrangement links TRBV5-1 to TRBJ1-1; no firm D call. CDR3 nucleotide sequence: TGCGCCAGCAGAGCCTCTTGGCAGGTGGGTGAAGCTTTCTTT. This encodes CASRASWQVGEAFF. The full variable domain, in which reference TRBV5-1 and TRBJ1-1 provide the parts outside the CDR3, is KAGVTQTPRYLIKTRGQQVTLSCSPISGHRSVSWYQQTPGQGLQFLFEYFSETQRNKGNFPGRFSGRQFSNSRSEMNVSTLELGDSALYLCASRASWQVGEAFFGQGTRLTVV.